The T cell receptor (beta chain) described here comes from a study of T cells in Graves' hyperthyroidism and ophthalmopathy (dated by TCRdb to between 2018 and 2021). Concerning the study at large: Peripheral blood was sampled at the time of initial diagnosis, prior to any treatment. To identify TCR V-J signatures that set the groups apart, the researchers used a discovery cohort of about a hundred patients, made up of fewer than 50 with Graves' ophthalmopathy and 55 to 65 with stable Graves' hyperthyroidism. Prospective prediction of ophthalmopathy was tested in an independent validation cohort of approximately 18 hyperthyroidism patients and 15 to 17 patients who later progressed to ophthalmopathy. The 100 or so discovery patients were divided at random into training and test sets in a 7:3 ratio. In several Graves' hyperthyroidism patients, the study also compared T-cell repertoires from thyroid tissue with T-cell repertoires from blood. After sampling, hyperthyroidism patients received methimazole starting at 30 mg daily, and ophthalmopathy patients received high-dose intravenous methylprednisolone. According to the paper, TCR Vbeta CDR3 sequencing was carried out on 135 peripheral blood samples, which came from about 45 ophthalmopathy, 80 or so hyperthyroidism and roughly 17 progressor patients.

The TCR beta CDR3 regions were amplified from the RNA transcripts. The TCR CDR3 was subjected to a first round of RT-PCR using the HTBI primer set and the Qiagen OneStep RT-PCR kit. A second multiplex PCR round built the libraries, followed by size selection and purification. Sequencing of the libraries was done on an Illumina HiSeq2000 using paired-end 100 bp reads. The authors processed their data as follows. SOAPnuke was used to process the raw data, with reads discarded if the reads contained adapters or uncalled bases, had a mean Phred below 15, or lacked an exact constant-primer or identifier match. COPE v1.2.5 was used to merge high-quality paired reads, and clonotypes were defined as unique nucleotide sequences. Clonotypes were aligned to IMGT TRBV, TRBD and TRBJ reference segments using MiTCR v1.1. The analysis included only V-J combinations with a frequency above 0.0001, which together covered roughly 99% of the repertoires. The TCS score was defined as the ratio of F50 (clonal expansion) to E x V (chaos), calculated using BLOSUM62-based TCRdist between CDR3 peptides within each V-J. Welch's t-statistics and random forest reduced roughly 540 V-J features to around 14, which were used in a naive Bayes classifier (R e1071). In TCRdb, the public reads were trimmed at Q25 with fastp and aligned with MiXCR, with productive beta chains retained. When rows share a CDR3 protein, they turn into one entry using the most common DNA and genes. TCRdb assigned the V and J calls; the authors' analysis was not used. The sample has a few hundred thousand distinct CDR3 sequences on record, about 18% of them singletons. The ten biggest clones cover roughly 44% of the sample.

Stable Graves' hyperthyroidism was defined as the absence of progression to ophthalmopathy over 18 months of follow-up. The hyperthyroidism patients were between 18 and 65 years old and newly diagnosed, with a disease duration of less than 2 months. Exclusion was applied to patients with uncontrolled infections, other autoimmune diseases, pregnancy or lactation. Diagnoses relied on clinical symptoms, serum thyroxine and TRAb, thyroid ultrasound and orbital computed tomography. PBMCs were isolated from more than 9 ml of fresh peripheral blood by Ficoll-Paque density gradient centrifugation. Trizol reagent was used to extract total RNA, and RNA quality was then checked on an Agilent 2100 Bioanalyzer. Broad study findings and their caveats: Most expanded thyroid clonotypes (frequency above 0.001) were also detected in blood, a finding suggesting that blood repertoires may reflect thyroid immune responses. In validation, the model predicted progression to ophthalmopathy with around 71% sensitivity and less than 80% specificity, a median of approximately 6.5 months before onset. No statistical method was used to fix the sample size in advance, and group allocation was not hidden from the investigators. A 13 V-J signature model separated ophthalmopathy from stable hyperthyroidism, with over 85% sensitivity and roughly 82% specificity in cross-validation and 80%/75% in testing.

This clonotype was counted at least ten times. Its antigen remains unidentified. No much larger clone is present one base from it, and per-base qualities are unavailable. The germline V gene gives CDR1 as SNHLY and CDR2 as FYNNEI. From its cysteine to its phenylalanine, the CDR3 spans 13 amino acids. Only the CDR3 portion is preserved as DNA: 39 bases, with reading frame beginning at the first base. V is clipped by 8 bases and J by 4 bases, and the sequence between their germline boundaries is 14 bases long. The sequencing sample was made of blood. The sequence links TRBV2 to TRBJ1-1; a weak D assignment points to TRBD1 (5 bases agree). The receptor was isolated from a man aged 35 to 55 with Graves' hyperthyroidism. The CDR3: CASRGEVGTEAFF. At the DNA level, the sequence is TGTGCCAGCCGGGGGGAGGTTGGCACTGAAGCTTTCTTT.